These 6 T cell receptor beta chains originate from one sample sequenced in a study of blood T cell repertoires in COVID-19. Assay: immunoSEQ multiplex PCR; the TCRdb copy retains only in-frame clones and omits some. This table holds 300,000 to 350,000 clones, over 75% found once. The sequencing input was PBMCs or T cells enriched from blood (not recorded which). Receptors were obtained from a man aged 30-40 years who had recovered from COVID-19.

Here the CDR3 DNA reads TGTGCCTCGAGAGCCGGGACAGCCGTCCTTGGGGCCAACGTCCTGACTTTC. Translating gives CASRAGTAVLGANVLTF. V gene TRBV30 combines with J gene TRBJ2-6; 7 bases are shared with TRBD1. The CDR3 totals 17 residues. CDR1 and CDR2 (germline): GTSNPN, SVGIG (reference sequence). V was clipped by 7 bases and J by 3 bases; unmatched bases: 15.

The rearrangement joins TRBV3-1 (or the pseudogene TRBV3-2) to TRBJ1-3; D might be TRBD1 (5 bases). Germline CDR1 LGHDT, CDR2 YNNKEL (reference sequence). This CDR3 has 16 residues. V was clipped by 1 base and J by 0 bases, with 10 bases between them. As DNA, the CDR3 is TGTGCCAGCAGCCAAGCGGGGGTTTTCTCTGGAAACACCATATATTTT. Translation gives CASSQAGVFSGNTIYF.

The chain carries TRBV14 and TRBJ1-6, with D possibly being TRBD1 (5 bases). Trimming stripped 4 bases from V and 10 bases from J, with 11 bases between. The CDR3 sequence is 13 residues long. The germline CDR1 and CDR2 sequences are SGHDN and FVKESK. The CDR3 region has the DNA TGTGCCAGCAGCCCAGGGTCGTGGTCACCCCTCCACTTT. This encodes CASSPGSWSPLHF.

The V call is TRBV27, the J call TRBJ2-7, with TRBD1 matching over 7 bases. Germline values: CDR1 MNHEY, CDR2 SMNVEV (reference sequence). The CDR3 length is 14 residues. J gave up 4 bases and V 3 bases, and 6 bases lay outside the gene matches. CDR3: CASSFLGTEYEQYF. CDR3 bases: TGTGCCAGCAGTTTCCTCGGGACAGAATACGAGCAGTACTTC.

V and J are TRBV4-1 and TRBJ1-1; 7 positions match TRBD1. CDR1 is MGHRA and CDR2 is YSYEKL in the germline V gene. V was pared by 2 bases and J by 4 bases, with 4 bases of the junction left unmatched. This CDR3 is 14 amino acids long. This CDR3 reads CASSQRDRVTEAFF. The CDR3 DNA is TGCGCCAGCAGCCAACGCGACAGGGTCACTGAAGCTTTCTTT.

V gene TRBV6-5 combines with J gene TRBJ1-2, with 9 bases that match TRBD1. Germline CDR1 is MNHEY and CDR2 is SVGAGI. Losses at the gene ends were 4 bases for V and 3 bases for J; bases not matched to a gene: 3. This CDR3 is 14 amino acids long. This chain's CDR3 is CASSSRTGDYGYTF. In nucleotides, the CDR3 is TGTGCCAGCAGTTCGCGGACAGGGGACTATGGCTACACCTTC.